The T cell receptor beta chain described here comes from a study of shared clonotypes between healthy human individuals. Assay: immunoSEQ multiplex PCR; the TCRdb copy retains only in-frame clones and omits some. The sample lists almost 750,000 clones, roughly 72% occurring once. Looked up from germline, CDR1 is MGHDK and CDR2 is SYGVNS. The CDR3 consists of 17 residues. Trimming pared 2 bases from V and 1 base from J, leaving 18 bases between. This clone was recorded a few times. The sequenced sample consisted of memory CD4+ T cells sorted from blood. Regarding subset: CD45RA-negative fraction. The gene calls are TRBV25-1 and TRBJ2-7; D assignment may be TRBD1 or TRBD2 (5 bases each). This clonotype was obtained from a woman aged 25-40 years in good health. DNA of the CDR3: TGTGCCAGCAGTGAAGAACCCGTCGGGACCGAATCCTACGAGCAGTACTTC. Residues: CASSEEPVGTESYEQYF.